The next 32 T cell receptor beta chains were all read from a single sample in a study of cytomegalovirus exposure and HLA in healthy donors. Clones were sequenced by immunoSEQ multiplex PCR, and TCRdb holds only the in-frame ones, with some missing. The top ten clones hold 4% of a sample with 110,000 or so clones, 86% of them seen once. Sequenced material: PBMCs. These receptor sequences come from a woman younger than 30 in good health and CMV-seropositive.

J is TRBJ2-2 and V is TRBV2, with D hard to call. From germline, CDR1 is SNHLY and CDR2 FYNNEI. V lost 3 bases to trimming and J lost 0 bases, with 14 bases between them. The CDR3 covers 17 residues. This chain's CDR3 is CASSEIQLATNTGELFF. In DNA form, the CDR3 reads TGTGCCAGCAGTGAGATACAGCTTGCTACGAACACCGGGGAGCTGTTTTTT.

The V and J genes are TRBV15 and TRBJ2-6; 8 bases are a match to TRBD1. Per germline, CDR1 LNHNV and CDR2 YYDKDF (reference sequence). V trimming: 8 bases; J trimming: 0 bases; junction bases outside the gene matches: 6. CDR3 length equals 16 residues. The CDR3 protein is CATGGTGVSGANVLTF. CDR3 DNA: TGTGCCACCGGGGGGACAGGAGTCTCTGGGGCCAACGTCCTGACTTTC.

CDR3 DNA sequence: TGTGCCAGCAGTCTATTAGCGGGAGGGCTCTCCTACGAGCAGTACTTC. It is translated as CASSLLAGGLSYEQYF. The chain recombines TRBV27 with TRBJ2-7; 11 bases are a match to TRBD2. V was pared by 5 bases and J by 0 bases, with 6 bases of the junction left unmatched. This CDR3 comprises 16 residues. CDR1 and CDR2 (germline): MNHEY, SMNVEV (reference sequence).

CDR3 in amino acids: CASSERTFGYTF. As DNA, the CDR3 is TGTGCCAGCAGTGAAAGGACTTTTGGCTACACCTTC. V usage is TRBV6-1 and J usage is TRBJ1-2; no clear D. Per germline, CDR1 MNHNS and CDR2 SASEGT. V was trimmed by 2 bases and J by 7 bases, leaving 8 bases between them. The length of the CDR3 is 12 residues.

This chain connects TRBV5-1 to TRBJ2-3, with D perhaps matching TRBD2 (5 bases). The V gene's germline CDR1 is SGHRS and CDR2 YFSETQ. V was trimmed by 2 bases and J by 3 bases, leaving 10 bases between them. The CDR3 runs to 14 residues. CDR3 in amino acids: CASSFEGSTDTQYF. The CDR3, as DNA: TGCGCCAGCAGCTTTGAGGGATCGACAGATACGCAGTATTTT.

This clone appeared once. This chain links TRBV27 with TRBJ2-1, with a weak D call TRBD2 (6 bases). V shed 4 bases and J shed 6 bases, with 10 bases lying between them. CDR3 length equals 13 residues. Germline CDR1 is MNHEY and CDR2 is SMNVEV (reference sequence). The CDR3 loop reads CASSSGLLNEQFF. The CDR3 DNA is TGTGCCAGCAGTTCGGGACTCCTCAATGAGCAGTTCTTC.

Only one count was recorded for this clone. This chain joins TRBV13 and TRBJ1-4, with 10 nucleotides matching TRBD1. Per the germline V gene, CDR1 is PRHDT and CDR2 is FYEKMQ (reference sequence). The CDR3 has 18 amino acids. Trimming took 0 bases from V and 0 from J; bases not matched to a gene: 4. In DNA form, the CDR3 reads TGTGCCAGCAGCTTAGGCCAAGGACAGGGGGCAACTAATGAAAAACTGTTTTTT. It yields the protein CASSLGQGQGATNEKLFF.

V and J are TRBV5-4 and TRBJ2-5; possible D gene TRBD1, 5 bases. The V gene's germline CDR1 is SGHNT and CDR2 YYREEE (reference sequence). This CDR3 is 14 amino acids long. The germline V and J ends were trimmed by 7 bases and 2 bases, with 15 bases remaining between them. The DNA of the CDR3 is TGTGCCAGCTCCCCCCGGACAACACAAGAGACCCAGTACTTC. Translation gives CASSPRTTQETQYF.

This chain joins TRBV7-9 and TRBJ1-5; no reliable D call. Germline assignment: CDR1 SEHNR and CDR2 FQNEAQ (reference sequence). V dropped 2 bases and J dropped 4 bases, with 3 bases sitting between them. CDR3 length: 12 residues. CDR3 loop: CASSLLNQPQHF. CDR3 sequence (DNA): TGTGCCAGCAGCTTACTAAATCAGCCCCAGCATTTT. Variable domain in full (rest from reference TRBV7-9 and TRBJ1-5): DTGVSQNPRHKITKRGQNVTFRCDPISEHNRLYWYRQTLGQGPEFLTYFQNEAQLEKSRLLSDRFSAERPKGSFSTLEIQRTEQGDSAMYLCASSLLNQPQHFGDGTRLSIL.

The chain links TRBV7-9 to TRBJ1-2; D uncertain. Trimming shortened V by 0 bases and J by 2 bases, and 4 bases separated the two germline ends. Per germline, CDR1 SEHNR and CDR2 FQNEAQ (reference sequence). CDR3 length equals 13 residues. The CDR3 nucleotides are TGTGCCAGCAGCTTAGCAGCCAACTATGGCTACACCTTC. It encodes CASSLAANYGYTF.

V and J are TRBV9 and TRBJ1-2, with D tentatively TRBD1 (6 bases). Trimming stripped 0 bases from V and 8 bases from J, with 20 bases between. Per the germline V gene, CDR1 is SGDLS and CDR2 is YYNGEE. The CDR3 contains 16 residues. DNA of the CDR3: TGTGCCAGCAGCGTAGGTTCGGCAGGGGCAATTGACGGCTACACCTTC. Its protein product is CASSVGSAGAIDGYTF.

The chain links TRBV19 to TRBJ1-1, with D maybe TRBD1 (5 bases). Trimming shortened V by 4 bases and J by 6 bases, and 15 bases separated the two germline ends. This CDR3 spans 14 amino acids. Germline loops: CDR1 LNHDA, CDR2 SQIVND (reference sequence). The CDR3 DNA is TGTGCCAGTAGTACCGGACACACATGGGCTGAAGCTTTCTTT. Its translation is CASSTGHTWAEAFF.

The V gene is TRBV29-1, the J gene TRBJ2-7, with 7 positions matching TRBD1. Germline V gives CDR1 SQVTM, CDR2 ANQGSEA. J gave up 4 bases and V 3 bases, and 9 bases lay outside the gene matches. This CDR3 is 14 amino acids long. The CDR3 region is CSVDVTGSSYEQYF. As DNA, the CDR3 is TGCAGCGTTGACGTGACAGGGTCTTCTTACGAGCAGTACTTC.

This chain links TRBV6-5 with TRBJ2-1; TRBD2 might be the D (5 bases). This CDR3 has 14 amino acids. From germline, CDR1 is MNHEY and CDR2 SVGAGI. V lost 2 bases and J 3 bases, leaving 8 bases between the germline ends. DNA for the CDR3: TGTGCCAGCAGTTACGACGGGGTCTACAATGAGCAGTTCTTC. Translating gives CASSYDGVYNEQFF.

The rearrangement joins TRBV5-1 to TRBJ2-5, with D maybe TRBD2 (5 bases). Germline V gene sequence: CDR1 SGHRS, CDR2 YFSETQ. CDR3 length equals 14 residues. V was clipped by 0 bases and J by 10 bases, with 16 bases between them. DNA of the CDR3: TGCGCCAGCAGCTTGGCCCTAAATAGGGAGCGCCAGTACTTC. Protein product: CASSLALNRERQYF.

This clone was picked up many times. The chain combines TRBV5-1 with TRBJ2-2, with a tentative D call TRBD1 (5 bases). The CDR3 loop spans 15 amino acids. Per the germline V gene, CDR1 is SGHRS and CDR2 is YFSETQ. V lost 0 bases, J lost 4 bases, and 10 bases lay in between. The CDR3 spells CASSLDTGATGELFF. CDR3 DNA sequence: TGCGCCAGCAGCTTGGACACAGGAGCCACCGGGGAGCTGTTTTTT.

The rearrangement links TRBV7-9 to TRBJ1-1; maybe TRBD1 (5 bases). Germline CDR1 is SEHNR and CDR2 is FQNEAQ (reference sequence). The V end was cut by 4 bases, the J end by 1 base, with 10 bases between. The CDR3 consists of 14 residues. The CDR3, as DNA: TGTGCCAGCAGCTGGGATGGACAGAACACTGAAGCTTTCTTT. It encodes CASSWDGQNTEAFF.

Concerning this clone: At the DNA level, this CDR3 is encoded by other sequences in the same sample as well. V is TRBV6-5 and J is TRBJ2-1, with TRBD2 identical over 8 bases. Germline CDR1 is MNHEY and CDR2 is SVGAGI. The CDR3 totals 15 residues. Losses at the gene ends were 5 bases for V and 0 bases for J; bases not matched to a gene: 3. The CDR3: CASSRTSGSYNEQFF. CDR3 nucleotide sequence: TGTGCCAGCAGTCGAACTAGCGGCTCCTACAATGAGCAGTTCTTC.

V usage is TRBV9 and J usage is TRBJ1-6; D might be TRBD1 (6 bases). Looked up from germline, CDR1 is SGDLS and CDR2 is YYNGEE. The germline V and J ends were trimmed by 4 bases and 8 bases, with 10 bases remaining between them. The CDR3 runs 13 residues. The CDR3 region has the DNA TGTGCCAGCAGCTCTCGGACAGATTCACCCCTCCACTTT. Its protein product is CASSSRTDSPLHF.

This sequence joins TRBV10-3 and TRBJ2-2; 7 bases fit TRBD2. The junction had 13 bases not matched to a gene; V was cut back by 5 bases and J by 4 bases. The germline V gene encodes CDR1 ENHRY and CDR2 SYGVKD. This CDR3 is built from 17 residues. The CDR3 here is CAISSPGRGSSTGELFF. The CDR3 DNA reads TGTGCCATCAGTTCCCCTGGGCGGGGGTCAAGCACCGGGGAGCTGTTTTTT.

This chain links TRBV5-1 with TRBJ1-1, with a tentative D call TRBD1 (5 bases). V was pared by 3 bases and J by 1 base, with 10 bases between. Germline values: CDR1 SGHRS, CDR2 YFSETQ. This CDR3 comprises 14 residues. The CDR3 here is CASSWGGGNTEAFF. DNA for the CDR3: TGCGCCAGCAGCTGGGGCGGGGGGAACACTGAAGCTTTCTTT. The full variable domain, completed using reference TRBV5-1 and TRBJ1-1, is KAGVTQTPRYLIKTRGQQVTLSCSPISGHRSVSWYQQTPGQGLQFLFEYFSETQRNKGNFPGRFSGRQFSNSRSEMNVSTLELGDSALYLCASSWGGGNTEAFFGQGTRLTVV.

V is TRBV6-6 and J is TRBJ2-5; no firm D call. With 0 bases removed from V and 9 bases from J, the gap between germline ends came to 5 bases. The germline V gene encodes CDR1 MNHNY and CDR2 SVGAGI (reference sequence). The CDR3 is made up of 11 amino acids. This chain's CDR3 is CASSYSYSQYF. The CDR3 nucleotides read TGTGCCAGCAGTTACTCGTATTCCCAGTACTTC.

The chain employs TRBV21-1 and TRBJ1-5; the listed D gene, TRBD1, was not tested against the DNA. TRBV21-1 is deemed a pseudogene. This CDR3 contains 17 residues. CDR3 region: CASSNFRDRDPDQPQHF. As DNA, the CDR3 is TGTGCCAGCAGCAATTTCCGGGACAGGGATCCCGATCAGCCCCAGCATTTT.

J is TRBJ2-6 and V is TRBV19; D ambiguous. This CDR3 is built from 15 residues. Trimming pared 4 bases from V and 0 bases from J, leaving 7 bases between. Germline assignment: CDR1 LNHDA and CDR2 SQIVND (reference sequence). DNA of the CDR3: TGTGCCAGTAGTAGGTCGAGCTCTGGGGCCAACGTCCTGACTTTC. This translates into CASSRSSSGANVLTF.

This chain connects TRBV5-4 to TRBJ2-3; possible D gene TRBD2, 6 bases. In germline, CDR1 is SGHNT, CDR2 YYREEE (reference sequence). The CDR3 contains 13 residues. The CDR3, as DNA: TGTGCGTTCCGATTAGGCGGGGCAGATACGCAGTATTTT. This sequence encodes CAFRLGGADTQYF.

The chain is built from TRBV28 and TRBJ2-7, with 9 bases aligning to TRBD2. CDR3 size: 14 residues. The germline V gene encodes CDR1 MDHEN and CDR2 SYDVKM. Unmatched junction bases numbered 7, after V lost 6 bases and J lost 4 bases. The CDR3, as DNA: TGTGCCAGCAGAGGCGGGGGGGCCGTATACGAGCAGTACTTC. Encoded protein: CASRGGGAVYEQYF.

The rearrangement uses TRBV4-2 and TRBJ2-3; TRBD2 matches 11 bases. Germline V gene lookup returns CDR1 LGHNA and CDR2 YNFKEQ. J was trimmed by 2 bases and V by 4 bases; bases with no gene match: 2. CDR3 length: 15 amino acids. As DNA, the CDR3 is TGTGCCAGCAGCCTACTAGCGGGAGACACAGATACGCAGTATTTT. It specifies CASSLLAGDTDTQYF.

This sequence joins TRBV5-6 and TRBJ2-3; D gene ambiguous. The CDR3 is 14 residues long. The V gene lost 2 bases and the J gene lost 2 bases, with 9 bases spanning the gap. CDR1 and CDR2 from the germline V gene are SGHDT and YYEEEE. The CDR3 sequence is CASSFLRSTDTQYF. The CDR3 DNA reads as TGTGCCAGCAGCTTTTTGCGGTCCACAGATACGCAGTATTTT.

This clone is a singleton in its sample. The chain links TRBV5-6 to TRBJ2-3, with 11 bases that match TRBD2. The V gene's germline CDR1 is SGHDT and CDR2 YYEEEE. The CDR3 has 16 amino acids. V gave up 6 bases and J gave up 6 bases; unmatched junction bases: 12. In DNA form, the CDR3 reads TGTGCCAGCAACCTCAGAGTAGCGGGGGGGGGCGATACGCAGTATTTT. Its translation is CASNLRVAGGGDTQYF.

This rearrangement joins TRBV27 to TRBJ1-2; D call uncertain. Germline loops: CDR1 MNHEY, CDR2 SMNVEV (reference sequence). The V gene lost 5 bases and the J gene lost 6 bases, with 16 bases spanning the gap. The CDR3 is 14 amino acids. The DNA for the CDR3 is TGTGCCAGCAGTCGTAGACCGGGGTTGGATGGCTACACCTTC. This encodes CASSRRPGLDGYTF.

The chain couples TRBV6-1 to TRBJ2-3; the D gene is possibly TRBD2 (7 bases). Germline CDR1 reads MNHNS; CDR2 reads SASEGT. V dropped 4 bases and J dropped 7 bases, with 18 bases sitting between them. This CDR3 has 15 residues. The CDR3 reads CASSAPGGQVNTQYF. The CDR3 coding sequence is TGTGCCAGCAGTGCCCCGGGGGGCCAGGTGAATACGCAGTATTTT.

The CDR3 sequence is CASSIALSGANYGYTF. Here the CDR3 DNA reads TGTGCCAGCAGCATCGCCCTCAGCGGGGCTAACTATGGCTACACCTTC. This chain links TRBV9 with TRBJ1-2, with D unresolved. CDR1 is SGDLS, CDR2 YYNGEE, per germline. Trimming removed 4 bases at V and 0 bases at J, with 16 bases between. The CDR3 spans 16 residues.